This section outlines one T cell receptor beta chain sequence together with its context. The sample belongs to a study of cytomegalovirus exposure and HLA in healthy donors. Vbeta (60) and Jbeta (13) primers were used in the PCR. Sequenced by immunoSEQ multiplex PCR; TCRdb stores in-frame clones only, minus some. The table has 95,000 to 150,000 clones, about 85% seen once. This CDR3 is built from 13 residues. Between the trimmed V and J ends, which lost 2 bases and 7 bases, there was a span of 11 bases. The germline V gene encodes CDR1 MDHEN and CDR2 SYDVKM. Sequencing was carried out using PBMCs. This sequence originates from a man aged 50 or older in good health and CMV-seronegative. This rearrangement joins TRBV28 to TRBJ1-1; no clear D. CDR3 in amino acids: CASSLPGVGEAFF. The CDR3, as DNA: TGTGCCAGCAGTTTACCGGGAGTGGGTGAAGCTTTCTTT.